One TCR beta chain is described in this entry. CDR1 and CDR2 from the germline V gene are MGHDK and SYGVNS. CDR3 length: 15 amino acids. V shed 6 bases, J shed 2 bases, and the junction held 3 bases outside the gene matches. The data were taken from a study of control samples from healthy donors and cancer patients. Libraries were prepared by immunoSEQ multiplex PCR; TCRdb keeps only in-frame clonotypes and omits some of them. The table records 180,000 or so clones, around 95% of them present only once. This chain links TRBV25-1 with TRBJ2-6; 8 nucleotides align to TRBD1. This sequence was found in a woman aged 60-75 years in good health. The sample was blood. The CDR3, as DNA: TGTGCCAGCAGCGTGACAGGGGCTGGGGCCAACGTCCTGACTTTC. It is translated as CASSVTGAGANVLTF.